These 10 T cell receptor beta chains were sequenced from one sample in a study of blood T cell repertoires in COVID-19. Clones were read by immunoSEQ multiplex PCR, and TCRdb kept only the in-frame ones, dropping some. Of 200,000 to 250,000 clones detected, 80% to 85% appear once; the ten largest clones hold less than 2.5%. The sequencing sample was made of peripheral blood. The source is a woman aged 60-70 years with acute or convalescent COVID-19.

This sequence joins TRBV3-1 (or the pseudogene TRBV3-2) and TRBJ2-2; possible D gene TRBD1, 6 bases. Germline CDR1 LGHDT, CDR2 YNNKEL (reference sequence). The CDR3 contains 14 residues. The V gene lost 10 bases and the J gene lost 0 bases, with 12 bases spanning the gap. The CDR3 here is CATRQASNTGELFF. The CDR3 coding sequence is TGTGCCACCCGACAGGCTTCGAACACCGGGGAGCTGTTTTTT.

V gene TRBV28 combines with J gene TRBJ1-5; TRBD1 matches at 10 bases. Germline V lookup: CDR1 MDHEN, CDR2 SYDVKM. The CDR3 totals 15 residues. J was trimmed by 12 bases and V by 2 bases; bases with no gene match: 10. As DNA, the CDR3 is TGTGCCAGCAGTTTAGCCGGACAGGGGGTTGGGAACCAGCATTTT. It codes for CASSLAGQGVGNQHF. The full variable domain, in which reference TRBV28 and TRBJ1-5 provide the parts outside the CDR3, is DVKVTQSSRYLVKRTGEKVFLECVQDMDHENMFWYRQDPGLGLRLIYFSYDVKMKEKGDIPEGYSVSREKKERFSLILESASTNQTSMYLCASSLAGQGVGNQHFGDGTRLSIL.

The rearrangement joins TRBV4-2 to TRBJ2-3, with TRBD2 identical over 9 bases. This CDR3 spans 18 amino acids. In germline, CDR1 is LGHNA, CDR2 YNFKEQ. The V and J ends lost 0 bases and 6 bases, in that order; junction bases with no gene match: 13. The CDR3 bases are TGTGCCAGCAGCCAAGATCTTTTACGGCGGGGGGGGCTGGATACGCAGTATTTT. It specifies CASSQDLLRRGGLDTQYF.

This sequence joins TRBV7-2 and TRBJ2-1; 15 bases align to TRBD2. The length of the CDR3 is 19 residues. The V gene's germline CDR1 is SGHTA and CDR2 FQGNSA. The junction had 12 bases not matched to a gene; V was cut back by 5 bases and J by 4 bases. CDR3 coding DNA: TGTGCCAGCAGCCCACCTTCGGGGACTAGCGGGGGGCAGTACAATGAGCAGTTCTTC. The encoded protein is CASSPPSGTSGGQYNEQFF.

The sample holds one count of this clone. The chain has TRBV5-1 and TRBJ2-5; possible D gene TRBD2, 5 bases. This CDR3 spans 15 amino acids. Trimming removed 2 bases at V and 6 bases at J, with 17 bases between. The germline gives CDR1 SGHRS, CDR2 YFSETQ. The CDR3 reads CASSFSDPTRKTQYF. The CDR3 coding sequence is TGCGCCAGCAGCTTTAGCGATCCCACCAGAAAGACCCAGTACTTC. Based on the CDR3 plus reference TRBV5-1 and TRBJ2-5, the full variable domain is KAGVTQTPRYLIKTRGQQVTLSCSPISGHRSVSWYQQTPGQGLQFLFEYFSETQRNKGNFPGRFSGRQFSNSRSEMNVSTLELGDSALYLCASSFSDPTRKTQYFGPGTRLLVL.

This clone was observed a single time. The V gene is TRBV5-1, the J gene TRBJ2-7; 9 bases agree with TRBD1. With 4 bases clipped from V and 4 bases from J, the junction kept 12 bases outside the gene matches. CDR3 length: 16 residues. CDR1 is SGHRS, CDR2 YFSETQ, per germline. CDR3: CASSTGTGLRTYEQYF. In DNA form, the CDR3 reads TGCGCCAGCAGCACCGGGACAGGGCTAAGGACGTACGAGCAGTACTTC. Complete variable domain (other parts from reference TRBV5-1 and TRBJ2-7): KAGVTQTPRYLIKTRGQQVTLSCSPISGHRSVSWYQQTPGQGLQFLFEYFSETQRNKGNFPGRFSGRQFSNSRSEMNVSTLELGDSALYLCASSTGTGLRTYEQYFGPGTRLTVT.

This clone was detected once. This CDR3 reads CASSPEAWNSPLHF. The CDR3 bases are TGTGCCAGCAGCCCAGAGGCGTGGAATTCACCCCTCCACTTT. V usage is TRBV7-9 and J usage is TRBJ1-6; D gene unclear. The CDR3 is 14 residues long. Germline values: CDR1 SEHNR, CDR2 FQNEAQ (reference sequence). Between the trimmed V and J ends, which lost 5 bases and 7 bases, there was a span of 12 bases.

The CDR3 bases are TGTGCCAGCTACCTCGGGGGGGGTGCTTACAATGAGCAGTTCTTC. As protein: CASYLGGGAYNEQFF. This chain links TRBV6-5 with TRBJ2-1; 8 positions match TRBD2. With V trimmed by 8 bases and J by 4 bases, 10 bases remained unmatched. CDR3 length: 15 amino acids. In germline, CDR1 is MNHEY, CDR2 SVGAGI.

The genes are TRBV19 and TRBJ1-1, with 7 bases identical to TRBD1. V shed 6 bases and J 5 bases; nucleotides not matched to a gene: 6. Germline lookup yields CDR1 LNHDA and CDR2 SQIVND (reference sequence). CDR3 length equals 13 residues. The DNA for the CDR3 is TGTGCCAGTAGAGCGACAGGGTTAACTGAAGCTTTCTTT. As protein: CASRATGLTEAFF.

This clone appeared a few times. The chain carries TRBV6-5 and TRBJ1-4; no firm D call. This CDR3 contains 11 residues. Trimming left V 7 bases short and J 6 bases short, with 6 bases between. The germline V gene has CDR1 MNHEY and CDR2 SVGAGI. The CDR3 here is CASMGYEKLFF. CDR3 nucleotide sequence: TGTGCCAGCATGGGCTATGAAAAACTGTTTTTT.